What follows describes a single T cell receptor (beta chain). The sample comes from a study of CD8 T cells in Susac syndrome. The multiple sclerosis control cohort comprised treatment-naive individuals presenting with stable or active relapsing-remitting disease. The CDR3 runs to 19 residues. V trimming: 8 bases; J trimming: 1 base; junction bases outside the gene matches: 18. Germline V gene data show CDR1 as SNHLY and CDR2 as FYNNEI. The RNA input was roughly 0.45 to 1 ug, and it was reverse transcribed with random hexamers. Across 54 Vbeta and 13 Jbeta, immunoSEQ multiplex PCR amplified TCR beta CDR3. TCRdb re-called the immunoSEQ multiplex PCR reads with MiXCR, one entry per CDR3 protein. The repertoire has about 430,000 distinct CDR3 sequences, 85% to 90% of them found once; the top ten carry approximately 0.12%.

The chain has TRBV2 and TRBJ2-3; TRBD2 matches 10 bases. This clonotype was obtained from a human donor with multiple sclerosis. Sequenced sample: CD8+ T cells from PBMCs. DNA for the CDR3: TGTGCCAGCCTAGTATGGCTAGCGGGAGCTGATCTGGGCACAGATACGCAGTATTTT. Translation gives CASLVWLAGADLGTDTQYF. The whole variable domain, filled in from reference TRBV2 and TRBJ2-3, reads EPEVTQTPSHQVTQMGQEVILRCVPISNHLYFYWYRQILGQKVEFLVSFYNNEISEKSEIFDDQFSVERPDGSNFTLKIRSTKLEDSAMYFCASLVWLAGADLGTDTQYFGPGTRLTVL.